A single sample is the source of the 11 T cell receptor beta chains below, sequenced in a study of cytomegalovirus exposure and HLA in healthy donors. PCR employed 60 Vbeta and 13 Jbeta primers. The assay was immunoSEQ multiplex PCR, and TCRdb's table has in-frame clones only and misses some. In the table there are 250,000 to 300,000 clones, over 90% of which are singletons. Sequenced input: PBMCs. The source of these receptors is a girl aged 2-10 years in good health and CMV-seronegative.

CDR3: CASSWGGGSQETQYF. For the CDR3, the DNA is TGTGCCAGCAGTTGGGGGGGCGGATCCCAAGAGACCCAGTACTTC. The gene calls are TRBV27 and TRBJ2-5, with D perhaps TRBD2 (7 bases). Trimming took off 4 bases at V and 1 base at J, with 13 bases between the two ends. This CDR3 contains 15 residues. The germline V gene has CDR1 MNHEY and CDR2 SMNVEV (reference sequence).

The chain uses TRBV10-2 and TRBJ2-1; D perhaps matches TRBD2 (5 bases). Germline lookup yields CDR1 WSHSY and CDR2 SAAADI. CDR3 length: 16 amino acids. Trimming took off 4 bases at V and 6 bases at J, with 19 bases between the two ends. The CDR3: CASSGPTRPSGNEQFF. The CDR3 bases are TGCGCCAGCAGTGGTCCTACTAGGCCCAGTGGCAATGAGCAGTTCTTC.

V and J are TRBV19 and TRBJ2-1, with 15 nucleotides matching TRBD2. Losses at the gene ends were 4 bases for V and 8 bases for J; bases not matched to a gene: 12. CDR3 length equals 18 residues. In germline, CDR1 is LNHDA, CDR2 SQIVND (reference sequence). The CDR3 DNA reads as TGTGCCAGTAGTACGAAACCGGGACTAGCGGGAGGTTCCCATGAGCAGTTCTTC. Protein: CASSTKPGLAGGSHEQFF.

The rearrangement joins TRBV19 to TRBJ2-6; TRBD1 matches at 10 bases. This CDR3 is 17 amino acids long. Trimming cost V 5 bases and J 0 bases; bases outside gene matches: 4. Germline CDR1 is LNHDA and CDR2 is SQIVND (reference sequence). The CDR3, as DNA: TGTGCCAGTAGTTCCGGACAGGGGGTCTCTGGGGCCAACGTCCTGACTTTC. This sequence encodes CASSSGQGVSGANVLTF.

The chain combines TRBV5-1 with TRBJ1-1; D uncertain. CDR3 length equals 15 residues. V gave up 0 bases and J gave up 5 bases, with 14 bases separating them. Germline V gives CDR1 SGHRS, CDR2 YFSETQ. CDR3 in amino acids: CASSLDRGRATEAFF. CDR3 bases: TGCGCCAGCAGCTTGGATCGCGGGCGGGCGACTGAAGCTTTCTTT.

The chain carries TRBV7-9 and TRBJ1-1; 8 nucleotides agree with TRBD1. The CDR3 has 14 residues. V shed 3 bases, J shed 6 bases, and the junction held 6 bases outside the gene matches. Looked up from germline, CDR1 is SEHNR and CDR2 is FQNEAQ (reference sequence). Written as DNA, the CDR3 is TGTGCCAGCAGCTTGGACAGGGTAGGTGCTGAAGCTTTCTTT. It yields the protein CASSLDRVGAEAFF.

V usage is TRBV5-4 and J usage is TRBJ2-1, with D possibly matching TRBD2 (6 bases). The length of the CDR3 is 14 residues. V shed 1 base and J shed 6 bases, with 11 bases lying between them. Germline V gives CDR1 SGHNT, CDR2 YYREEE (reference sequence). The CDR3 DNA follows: TGTGCCAGCAGCTTGTATACTAGCACCAATGAGCAGTTCTTC. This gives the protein CASSLYTSTNEQFF.

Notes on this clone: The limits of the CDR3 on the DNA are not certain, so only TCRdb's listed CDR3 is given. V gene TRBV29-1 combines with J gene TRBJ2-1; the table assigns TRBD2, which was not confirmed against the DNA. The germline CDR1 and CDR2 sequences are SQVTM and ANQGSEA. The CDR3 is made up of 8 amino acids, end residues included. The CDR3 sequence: CSVGGGIF.

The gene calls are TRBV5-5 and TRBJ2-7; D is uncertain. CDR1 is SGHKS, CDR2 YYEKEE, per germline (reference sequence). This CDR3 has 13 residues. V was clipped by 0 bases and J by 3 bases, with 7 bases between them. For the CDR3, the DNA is TGTGCCAGCAGCTTGGTACAGATCTACGAGCAGTACTTC. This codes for CASSLVQIYEQYF.

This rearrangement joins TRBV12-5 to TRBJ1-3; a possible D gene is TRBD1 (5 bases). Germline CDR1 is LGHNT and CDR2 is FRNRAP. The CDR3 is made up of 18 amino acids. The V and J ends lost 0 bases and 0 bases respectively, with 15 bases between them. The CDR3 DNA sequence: TGTGCTAGTGGTTTGGTGCAGAAAGACAGCGCCTCTGGAAACACCATATATTTT. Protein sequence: CASGLVQKDSASGNTIYF.

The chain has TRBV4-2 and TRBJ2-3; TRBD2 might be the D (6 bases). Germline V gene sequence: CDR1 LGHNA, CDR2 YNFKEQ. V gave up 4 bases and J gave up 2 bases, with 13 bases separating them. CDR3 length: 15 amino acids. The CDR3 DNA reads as TGTGCCAGCAGCCCCGGGGGAGCCGCCACAGATACGCAGTATTTT. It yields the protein CASSPGGAATDTQYF.